The sequence of this T cell receptor beta chain was determined in a study of cytomegalovirus exposure and HLA in healthy donors. Primers included in the PCR were 60 Vbeta and 13 Jbeta primers. In the original workflow: Per a later analysis, the number of unique TCR beta chains was about 80 million, of which around 9.9 million were shared. Method: immunoSEQ multiplex PCR; TCRdb's copy keeps in-frame clones and lacks some. The D gene and trimming were derived from the DNA, and the V and J assignments and clone size from that table. Of tens of thousands of clones in the sample, 75% were seen once. Deletions cut 3 bases from V and 6 bases from J, with 14 bases between. Germline loops: CDR1 SGHVS, CDR2 FQNEAQ. This CDR3 spans 15 amino acids. Points on this clone: The antigen is unknown.

Study-level results: Productive status was seen about 90% or about 30% of the time for most TCR beta V segments in an earlier analysis. Common viral pathogens seemed, in a later analysis, to connect with several of the most significant clusters.

The chain links TRBV7-8 to TRBJ2-2, with D maybe TRBD1 (6 bases). The receptor was derived from a man in his forties in good health and CMV-seronegative. Sequenced input: PBMCs. The CDR3 region is CASSFSTGMAGELFF. The DNA of the CDR3 is TGTGCCAGCAGCTTTTCGACAGGAATGGCCGGGGAGCTGTTTTTT.